These T cell receptor beta chains were read from a single sample in a study of CD8+CD57+ T cells in acquired aplastic anemia. TCRdb called the reads again in MiXCR, with one record for every CDR3 protein. Among about 170,000 distinct CDR3 sequences listed, just under 65% were seen once. Sequenced input: sorted CD4+, CD8+, or CD8+CD57+ T cells (not recorded which) from PBMCs. These receptors were collected from a human donor in good health. Each CDR3 is given with its conserved first and last residue. A D gene is named only where the DNA matches it firmly. A clone size is listed for some rows: how often the clone was seen (once, few, many), or a class if it is expanded.

V	D	size	J	DNA	CDR3
TRBV6-6	TRBD1	-	TRBJ1-5	TGTGCCAGCAGCACGGGACAGGGGGCCGCAAATCAGCCCCAGCATTTT	CASSTGQGAANQPQHF
TRBV6-1	TRBD2	-	TRBJ2-3	TGTGCCAGCAGTTACTCGGATCTGCGGGGGGGAAATACGCAGTATTTT	CASSYSDLRGGNTQYF
TRBV7-9	-	many	TRBJ2-3	TGTGCCAGCACTCAAGGGGGGGGCACAGATACGCAGTATTTT	CASTQGGGTDTQYF
TRBV7-9	-	once	TRBJ1-2	TGTGCCAGCAGCTTAGCGCAGGGGACGATTAACTATGGCTACACCTTC	CASSLAQGTINYGYTF
TRBV2	-	-	TRBJ1-2	TGTGCCATACAGGACTCGAAGATGGGCTACACCTTC	CAIQDSKMGYTF
TRBV7-8	TRBD1	-	TRBJ1-5	TGTGCCAGCAGCGGCGACAGGGGGCAGAGACAGCCCCAGCATTTT	CASSGDRGQRQPQHF
TRBV5-6	TRBD2	many	TRBJ2-5	TGTGCCAGCAGCACCGGACTAGCGGGAGGGGGAGAGACCCAGTACTTC	CASSTGLAGGGETQYF
TRBV29-1	-	many	TRBJ2-3	TGCAGCGTTAACGGGGGCTACACAGATACGCAGTATTTT	CSVNGGYTDTQYF
TRBV2	-	-	TRBJ2-5	TGCGCCAGCAGCCAAGTATCTGGGCGGTCCCAAGAGACCCAGTACTTC	CASSQVSGRSQETQYF
TRBV15	-	-	TRBJ2-6	TGTGCCACCAGGGGTCCGGGACTTCGTCTCTCTGGGGCCAACGTCCTGACTTTC	CATRGPGLRLSGANVLTF
TRBV20-1	-	-	TRBJ1-2	TGCAGTGCTAGAGATTGGACTAACTCCTTGATTGGCGGCTACACCTTC	CSARDWTNSLIGGYTF
TRBV6-1	-	many	TRBJ1-6	TGTGCCAGCAAGGTGGACAGCTATAATTCACCCCTCCACTTT	CASKVDSYNSPLHF